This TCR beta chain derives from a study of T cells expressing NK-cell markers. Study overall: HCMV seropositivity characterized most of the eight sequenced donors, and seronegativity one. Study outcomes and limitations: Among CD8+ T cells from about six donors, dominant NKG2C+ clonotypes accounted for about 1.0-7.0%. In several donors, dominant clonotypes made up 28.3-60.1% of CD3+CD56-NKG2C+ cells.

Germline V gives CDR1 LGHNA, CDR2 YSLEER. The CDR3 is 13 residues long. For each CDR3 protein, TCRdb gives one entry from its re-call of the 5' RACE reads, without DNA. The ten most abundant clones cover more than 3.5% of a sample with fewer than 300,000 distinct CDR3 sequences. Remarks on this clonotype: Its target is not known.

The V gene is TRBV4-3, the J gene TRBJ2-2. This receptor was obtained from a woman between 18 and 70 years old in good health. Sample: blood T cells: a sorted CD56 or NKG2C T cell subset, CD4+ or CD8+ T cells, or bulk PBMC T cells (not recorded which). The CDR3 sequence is CASSQRPRGELFF.